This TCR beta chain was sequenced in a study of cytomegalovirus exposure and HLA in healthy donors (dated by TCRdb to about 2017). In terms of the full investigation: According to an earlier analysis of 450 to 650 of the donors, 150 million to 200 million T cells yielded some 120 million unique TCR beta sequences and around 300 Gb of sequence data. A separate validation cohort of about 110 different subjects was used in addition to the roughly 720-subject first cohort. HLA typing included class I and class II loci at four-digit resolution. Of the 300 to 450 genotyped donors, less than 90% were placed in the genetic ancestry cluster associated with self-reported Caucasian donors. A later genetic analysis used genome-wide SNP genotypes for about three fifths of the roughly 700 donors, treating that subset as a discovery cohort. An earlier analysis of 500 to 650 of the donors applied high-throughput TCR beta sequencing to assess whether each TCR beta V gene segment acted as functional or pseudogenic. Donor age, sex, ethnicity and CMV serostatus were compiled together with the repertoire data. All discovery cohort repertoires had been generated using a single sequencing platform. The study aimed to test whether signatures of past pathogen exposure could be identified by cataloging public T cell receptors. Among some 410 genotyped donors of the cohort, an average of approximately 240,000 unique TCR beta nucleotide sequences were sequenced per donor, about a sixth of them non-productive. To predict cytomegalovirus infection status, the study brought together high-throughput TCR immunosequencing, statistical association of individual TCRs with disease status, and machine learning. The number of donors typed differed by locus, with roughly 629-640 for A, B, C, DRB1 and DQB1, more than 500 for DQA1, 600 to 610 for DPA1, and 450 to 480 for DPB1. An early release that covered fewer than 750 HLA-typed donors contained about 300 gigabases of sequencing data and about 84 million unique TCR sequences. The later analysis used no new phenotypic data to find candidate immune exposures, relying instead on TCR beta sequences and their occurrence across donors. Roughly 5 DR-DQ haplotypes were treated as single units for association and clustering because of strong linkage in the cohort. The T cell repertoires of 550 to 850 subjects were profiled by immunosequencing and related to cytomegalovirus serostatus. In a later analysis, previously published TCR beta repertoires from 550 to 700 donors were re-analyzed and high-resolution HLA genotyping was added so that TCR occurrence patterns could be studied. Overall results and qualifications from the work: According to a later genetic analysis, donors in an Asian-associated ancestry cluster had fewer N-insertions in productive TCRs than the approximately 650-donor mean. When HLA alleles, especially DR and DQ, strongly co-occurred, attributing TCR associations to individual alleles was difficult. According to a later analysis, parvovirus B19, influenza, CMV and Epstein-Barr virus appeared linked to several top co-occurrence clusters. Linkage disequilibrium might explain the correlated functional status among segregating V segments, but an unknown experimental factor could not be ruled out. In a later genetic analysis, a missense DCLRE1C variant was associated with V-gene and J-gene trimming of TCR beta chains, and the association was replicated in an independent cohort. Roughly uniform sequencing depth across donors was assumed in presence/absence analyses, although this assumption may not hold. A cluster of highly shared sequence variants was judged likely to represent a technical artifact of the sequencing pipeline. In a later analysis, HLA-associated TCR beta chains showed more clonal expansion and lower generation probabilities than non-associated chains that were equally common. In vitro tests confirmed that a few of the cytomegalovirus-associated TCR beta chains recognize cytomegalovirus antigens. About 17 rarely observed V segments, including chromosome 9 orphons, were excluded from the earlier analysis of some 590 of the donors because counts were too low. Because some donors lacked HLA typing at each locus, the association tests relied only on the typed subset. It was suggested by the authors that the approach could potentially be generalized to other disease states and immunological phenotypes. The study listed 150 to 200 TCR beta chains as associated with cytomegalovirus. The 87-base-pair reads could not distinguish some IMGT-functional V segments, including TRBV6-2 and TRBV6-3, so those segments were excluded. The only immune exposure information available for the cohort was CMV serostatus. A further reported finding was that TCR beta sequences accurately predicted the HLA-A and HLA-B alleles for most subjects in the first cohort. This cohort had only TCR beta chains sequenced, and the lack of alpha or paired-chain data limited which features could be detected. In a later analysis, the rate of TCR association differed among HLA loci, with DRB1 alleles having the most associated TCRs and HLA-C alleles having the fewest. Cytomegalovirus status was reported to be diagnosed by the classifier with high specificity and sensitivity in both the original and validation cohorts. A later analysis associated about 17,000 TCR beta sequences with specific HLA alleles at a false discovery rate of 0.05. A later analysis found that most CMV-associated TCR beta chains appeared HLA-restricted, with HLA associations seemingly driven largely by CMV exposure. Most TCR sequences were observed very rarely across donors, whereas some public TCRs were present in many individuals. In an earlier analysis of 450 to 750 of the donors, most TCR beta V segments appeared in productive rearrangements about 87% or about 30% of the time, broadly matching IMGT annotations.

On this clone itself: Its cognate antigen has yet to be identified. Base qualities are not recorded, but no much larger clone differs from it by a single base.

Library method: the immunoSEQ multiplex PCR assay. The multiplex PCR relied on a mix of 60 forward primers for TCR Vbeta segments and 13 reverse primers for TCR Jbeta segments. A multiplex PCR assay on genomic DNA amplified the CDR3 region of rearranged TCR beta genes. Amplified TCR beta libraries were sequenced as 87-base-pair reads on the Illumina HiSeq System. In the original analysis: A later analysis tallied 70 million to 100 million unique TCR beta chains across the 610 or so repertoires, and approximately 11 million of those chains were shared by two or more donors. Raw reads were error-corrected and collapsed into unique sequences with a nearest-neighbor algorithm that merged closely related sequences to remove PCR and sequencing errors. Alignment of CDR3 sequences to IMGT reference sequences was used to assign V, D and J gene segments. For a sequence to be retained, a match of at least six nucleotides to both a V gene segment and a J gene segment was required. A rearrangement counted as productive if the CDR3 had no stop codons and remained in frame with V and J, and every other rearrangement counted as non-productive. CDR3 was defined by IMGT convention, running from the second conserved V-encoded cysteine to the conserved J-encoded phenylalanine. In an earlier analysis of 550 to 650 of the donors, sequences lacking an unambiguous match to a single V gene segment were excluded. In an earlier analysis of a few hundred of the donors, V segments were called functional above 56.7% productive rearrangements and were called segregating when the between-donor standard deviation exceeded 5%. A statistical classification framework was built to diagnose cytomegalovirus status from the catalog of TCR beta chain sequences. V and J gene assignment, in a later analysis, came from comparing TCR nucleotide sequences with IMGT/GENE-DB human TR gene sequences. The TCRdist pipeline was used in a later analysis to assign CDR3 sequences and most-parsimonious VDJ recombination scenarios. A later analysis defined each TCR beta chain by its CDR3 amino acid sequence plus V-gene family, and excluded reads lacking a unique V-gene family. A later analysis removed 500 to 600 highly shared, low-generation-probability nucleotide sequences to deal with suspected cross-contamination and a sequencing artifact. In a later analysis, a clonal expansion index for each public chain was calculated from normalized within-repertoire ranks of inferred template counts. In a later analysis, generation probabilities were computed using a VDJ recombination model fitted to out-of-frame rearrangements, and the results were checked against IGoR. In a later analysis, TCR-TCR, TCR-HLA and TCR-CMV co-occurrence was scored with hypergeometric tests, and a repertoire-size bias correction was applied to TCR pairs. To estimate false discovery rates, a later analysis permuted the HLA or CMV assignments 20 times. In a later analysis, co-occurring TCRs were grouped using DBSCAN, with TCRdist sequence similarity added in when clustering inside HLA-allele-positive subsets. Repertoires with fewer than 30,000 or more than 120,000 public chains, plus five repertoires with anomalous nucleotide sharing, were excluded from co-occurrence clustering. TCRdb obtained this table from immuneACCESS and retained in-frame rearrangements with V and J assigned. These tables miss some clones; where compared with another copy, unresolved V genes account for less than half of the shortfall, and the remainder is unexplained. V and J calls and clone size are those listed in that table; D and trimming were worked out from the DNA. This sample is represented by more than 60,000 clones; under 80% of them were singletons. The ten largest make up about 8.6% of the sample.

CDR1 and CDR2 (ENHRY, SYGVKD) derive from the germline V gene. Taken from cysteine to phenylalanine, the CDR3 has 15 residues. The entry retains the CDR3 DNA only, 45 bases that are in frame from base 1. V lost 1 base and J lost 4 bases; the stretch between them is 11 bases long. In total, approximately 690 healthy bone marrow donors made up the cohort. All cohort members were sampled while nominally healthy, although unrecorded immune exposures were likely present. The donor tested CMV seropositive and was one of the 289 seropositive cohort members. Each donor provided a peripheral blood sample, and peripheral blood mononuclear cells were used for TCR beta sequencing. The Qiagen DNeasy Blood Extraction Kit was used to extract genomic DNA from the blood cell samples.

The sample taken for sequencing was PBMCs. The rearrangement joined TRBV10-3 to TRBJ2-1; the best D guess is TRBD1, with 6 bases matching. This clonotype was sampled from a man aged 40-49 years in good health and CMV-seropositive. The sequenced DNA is TGTGCCATCAGTGAGTTGGCAGGGGAGTACAATGAGCAGTTCTTC. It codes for CAISELAGEYNEQFF.